The rows below give T cell receptor beta chains drawn from one sample of a study of T-cell memory formation after mild COVID-19. Via MiXCR, TCRdb re-called the 5' RACE reads, giving one row per CDR3 protein. The sample contains under 300,000 distinct CDR3 sequences, around 8% of which appear only once. Material: PBMCs or a T cell subset sorted from them (not recorded which). These receptors were obtained from a man aged 18 to 29 who had mild COVID-19 (a few samples of this study predate the infection). Cell type and time point are not known. Both conserved end residues are part of each CDR3. A D gene is named only where the DNA matches it firmly. Clone size is given for some rows only: seen once, a few or many times, or a class if the clone is expanded.

d_call	clone_size	v_call	j_call	cdr3_nt	cdr3_aa
.	few	TRBV9	TRBJ1-2	TGTGCCAGCAGCGTAGCCTGGGGTGGCCATGGCTACACCTTC	CASSVAWGGHGYTF
.	few	TRBV7-2	TRBJ2-4	TGTGCCAGCAGCCCCCCAGGGAGAGCCAAAAACATTCAGTACTTC	CASSPPGRAKNIQYF
TRBD2	few	TRBV6-5	TRBJ2-1	TGTGCCAGCAGTTACTCTATAACTAGCGGGGGTGATGAGCAGTTCTTC	CASSYSITSGGDEQFF
TRBD1	few	TRBV18	TRBJ2-7	TGTGCCAGCTCACCACGGTGGGGGACAGATTCCTACGAGCAGTACTTC	CASSPRWGTDSYEQYF
.	few	TRBV3-1	TRBJ2-5	TGTGCCAGCAGCCAAGCTGAACAAGAGACCCAGTACTTC	CASSQAEQETQYF
.	many	TRBV5-1	TRBJ2-5	TGCGCCAGCAGTTCGGGGCCCAGGGGAGAGACCCAGTACTTC	CASSSGPRGETQYF
TRBD2	.	TRBV20-1	TRBJ2-5	TGCAGTGCTAGAGATTTCCGAAAAGCGGGGGGAAGGAACCAAGAGACCCAGTACTTC	CSARDFRKAGGRNQETQYF
.	many	TRBV4-3	TRBJ2-1	TGCGCCAGCAGCCAAAGGACGACCCTTCATGAGCAGTTCTTC	CASSQRTTLHEQFF
.	few	TRBV7-2	TRBJ1-2	TGTGCCAGCAGCGCCGTGACCCCATCGCAGGGCTACACCTTC	CASSAVTPSQGYTF
TRBD2	.	TRBV5-4	TRBJ2-5	TGTGCCAGCAGCTCGTGGGGGGGGCAAGAGACCCAGTACTTC	CASSSWGGQETQYF
TRBD1	few	TRBV6-2/TRBV6-3	TRBJ2-1	TGTGCCAGCAGATCCCGGGACAGGGGCGTCCCCCGGAACAATGAGCAGTTCTTC	CASRSRDRGVPRNNEQFF
.	.	TRBV5-1	TRBJ2-7	TGCGCCAGCAGCCCCCGGGACGTCTCCTACGAGCAGTACTTC	CASSPRDVSYEQYF
.	few	TRBV12-3/TRBV12-4	TRBJ1-4	TGTGCCAGCAGTCGCGGACAGTATTTTGAAAAACTGTTTTTT	CASSRGQYFEKLFF
TRBD1	.	TRBV30	TRBJ2-2	TGTGCCTGGACCGGGACAGCCTTATCCGGGGAGCTGTTTTTT	CAWTGTALSGELFF
.	few	TRBV27	TRBJ1-1	TGTGCCAGCAGTGGGAGGACTCGCACTGAAGCTTTCTTT	CASSGRTRTEAFF
.	few	TRBV25-1	TRBJ2-5	TGTGCCAGCAGCGGCTTAGGCAGCGCCCAAGAGACCCAGTACTTC	CASSGLGSAQETQYF
.	many	TRBV20-1	TRBJ2-1	TGCAGTGCTACCTGGGGGGGACAACCCTACAATGAGCAGTTCTTC	CSATWGGQPYNEQFF
.	few	TRBV29-1	TRBJ2-5	TGCAGCGCTAAAGTACAAGAGACCCAGTACTTC	CSAKVQETQYF
.	many	TRBV4-1	TRBJ2-3	TGCGCCAGCAGCCAAGATTCTAGCACAGATACGCAGTATTTT	CASSQDSSTDTQYF
TRBD1	.	TRBV6-5	TRBJ2-2	TGTGCCAGCAGTTACTGGGGGACAGGGGTTTCCGGGGAGCTGTTTTTT	CASSYWGTGVSGELFF
TRBD1	few	TRBV7-7	TRBJ2-2	TGTGCCAGCAGCTTAGATGACAGGGGGATACAGAACACCGGGGAGCTGTTTTTT	CASSLDDRGIQNTGELFF
.	few	TRBV4-3	TRBJ2-7	TGCGCCAGCAGCCAAGATAAGGGAGGCGAGCAGTACTTC	CASSQDKGGEQYF
.	many	TRBV30	TRBJ1-2	TGTGCCTGGAGTGTACACAGTAGGGGGTACGGTGGCTACACCTTC	CAWSVHSRGYGGYTF
TRBD1	few	TRBV3-1	TRBJ1-2	TGTGCCAGCAGCCAACAGACAGGGGAAAACTATGGCTACACCTTC	CASSQQTGENYGYTF
TRBD1	few	TRBV27	TRBJ1-6	TGTGCCAGCAGTTTATCGGGGACAGGGAATTCACCCCTCCACTTT	CASSLSGTGNSPLHF
.	many	TRBV20-1	TRBJ1-5	TGCAGTGCTAGGCCGGGGAGCCTCAATCAGCCCCAGCATTTT	CSARPGSLNQPQHF
.	many	TRBV7-2	TRBJ2-1	TGTGCCAGCAGCTCCGCGGTCGGCGGGACCAACAATGAGCAGTTCTTC	CASSSAVGGTNNEQFF
TRBD1	few	TRBV27	TRBJ1-6	TGTGCCAGCAGTGCCCAGGGGGGCGCTGGGACACCCCTCCACTTT	CASSAQGGAGTPLHF
TRBD2	.	TRBV20-1	TRBJ2-5	TGCAGTGCTAGAGATCGACCGGGGGGGCCTAGTGAGACCCAGTACTTC	CSARDRPGGPSETQYF